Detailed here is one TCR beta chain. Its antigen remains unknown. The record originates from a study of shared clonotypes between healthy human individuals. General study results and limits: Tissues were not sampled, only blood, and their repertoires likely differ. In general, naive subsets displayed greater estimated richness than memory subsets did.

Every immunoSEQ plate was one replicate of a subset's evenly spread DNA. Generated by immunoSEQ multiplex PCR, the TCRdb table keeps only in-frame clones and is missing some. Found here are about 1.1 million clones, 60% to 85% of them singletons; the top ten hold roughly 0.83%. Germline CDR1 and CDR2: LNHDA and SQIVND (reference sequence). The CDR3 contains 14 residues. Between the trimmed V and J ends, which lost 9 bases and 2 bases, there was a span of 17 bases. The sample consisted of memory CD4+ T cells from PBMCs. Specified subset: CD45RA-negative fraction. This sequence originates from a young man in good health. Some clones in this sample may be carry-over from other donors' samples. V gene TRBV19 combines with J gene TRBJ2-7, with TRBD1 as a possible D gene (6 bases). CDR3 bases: TGTGCCAGAATAAAGGACAGATGGACCTACGAGCAGTACTTC. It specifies CARIKDRWTYEQYF.